The entry that follows covers one T cell receptor (beta chain) sequence. This CDR3 is also generated by other DNA sequences in the sample. TCRB transcripts that were expressed got sequenced, as all of the isolated RNA had been reverse transcribed. Produced via immunoSEQ multiplex PCR; TCRdb's table is partial and in-frame only. The sample shows 150,000 or so clones, 7% to 10% of them seen only once. Blood was drawn once from each donor into heparinised tubes. The draws averaged roughly 120 mL. This entry belongs to a study of beta chain features in type 1 diabetes. The sequencing sample was made of central memory CD4+ T cells from blood. The sequence derives from a woman between 18 and 29 years old in good health.

The CDR3 nucleotides read TGTGCCAGCAGTTTACTGGGACAGGGCTACGAGCAGTACTTC. Its translation is CASSLLGQGYEQYF. The genes are TRBV27 and TRBJ2-7, with TRBD1 matching 9 bases. Per germline, CDR1 MNHEY and CDR2 SMNVEV (reference sequence). This CDR3 comprises 14 residues. The trim removed 2 bases at V and 3 bases at J, leaving 2 bases unmatched.